One sample yielded the 24 T cell receptor beta chains listed below, sequenced in a study of T cell repertoires in cytomegalovirus infection. TCRdb independently ran MiXCR on the reads; one entry per CDR3 protein. The sample yields around 450,000 distinct CDR3 sequences, approximately 30% seen once. Sequencing was performed on PBMCs. The receptor source for this set is a human donor in good health (CMV status not recorded). Some clones in this sample may be carry-over from other donors' samples.

This chain links TRBV6-5 with TRBJ1-5; weak D call: TRBD1 (6 bases). The CDR3 runs 19 residues. Trimming pared 4 bases from V and 2 bases from J, leaving 24 bases between. The germline CDR1 and CDR2 sequences are MNHEY and SVGAGI. CDR3 in amino acids: CASSLLIARGRRCNQPQHF. As DNA, the CDR3 is TGTGCCAGCAGTTTACTCATTGCCCGGGGGCGACGATGCAATCAGCCCCAGCATTTT.

The genes are TRBV24-1 and TRBJ2-1, with D perhaps being TRBD1 or TRBD2 (5 bases each). The CDR3 runs to 15 residues. CDR1 KGHDR and CDR2 SFDVKD come from the germline V gene. The V end was cut by 3 bases, the J end by 8 bases, with 16 bases between. The CDR3 bases are TGTGCCACCAGTGATGAGGCTAGCTCAGGGTATGAGCAGTTCTTC. Translated, it gives CATSDEASSGYEQFF.

This clonotype was seen a handful of times. The rearrangement uses TRBV11-2 and TRBJ1-5; D perhaps matches TRBD1 (5 bases). Trimming removed 5 bases from V and 5 bases from J, with 10 bases in between. The CDR3 is 13 residues long. Germline loops: CDR1 SGHAT, CDR2 FQNNGV. The CDR3 DNA is TGTGCCAGCAGCGGTTCGGGGGATCAGCCCCAGCATTTT. It specifies CASSGSGDQPQHF.

This clonotype appeared a few times. The chain recombines TRBV19 with TRBJ2-5; the D call may be TRBD1 or TRBD2 (5 bases each). This CDR3 has 14 amino acids. The V gene's germline CDR1 is LNHDA and CDR2 SQIVND (reference sequence). Trimming left V 3 bases short and J 5 bases short, with 13 bases between. CDR3 sequence (DNA): TGTGCCAGTAGTATCCTGGGACGGCAGGAGACCCAGTACTTC. Translated, it gives CASSILGRQETQYF.

The chain links TRBV6-1 to TRBJ2-2, with D perhaps matching TRBD1 (5 bases). V gave up 4 bases and J gave up 0 bases, with 9 bases separating them. CDR1 and CDR2 (germline): MNHNS, SASEGT. The CDR3 covers 15 residues. The CDR3 spells CASSGRTSNTGELFF. CDR3 DNA sequence: TGTGCCAGCAGTGGTAGGACATCGAACACCGGGGAGCTGTTTTTT.

J is TRBJ1-2 and V is TRBV6-5; D is unclear. V was pared by 2 bases and J by 1 base, with 11 bases between. CDR3 length equals 15 residues. Germline V gene data show CDR1 as MNHEY and CDR2 as SVGAGI. This CDR3 reads CASSYGSGVNYGYTF. Here the CDR3 DNA reads TGTGCCAGCAGTTACGGATCTGGGGTTAACTATGGCTACACCTTC.

The V gene is TRBV19, the J gene TRBJ1-1, with TRBD1 as a possible D gene (5 bases). CDR3 size: 16 residues. Germline CDR1 is LNHDA and CDR2 is SQIVND (reference sequence). V lost 1 base to trimming and J lost 1 base, with 13 bases between them. This chain's CDR3 is CASSIATGRKNTEAFF. In DNA, the CDR3 is TGTGCCAGTAGTATAGCCACGGGACGGAAGAACACTGAAGCTTTCTTT.

In this sample, this clonotype turned up many times. This chain links TRBV7-2 with TRBJ1-1; TRBD1 is a possible D gene (5 bases). Trimming stripped 4 bases from V and 0 bases from J, with 12 bases between. The CDR3 sequence is 15 residues long. Germline V gene lookup returns CDR1 SGHTA and CDR2 FQGNSA. DNA of the CDR3: TGTGCCAGCAGCTCCCAGACAGCTTTGAACACTGAAGCTTTCTTT. Protein: CASSSQTALNTEAFF.

On this clonotype: A read error may explain this, as a much larger clone is one base away. The V gene is TRBV7-9, the J gene TRBJ2-3; tentative D call: TRBD2 (7 bases). This CDR3 region has 17 residues. Germline V gene data show CDR1 as SEHNR and CDR2 as FQNEAQ (reference sequence). This CDR3 is CAGSLTLGGGPSDTQYF. The CDR3, as DNA: TGTGCCGGCAGCTTAACGTTGGGGGGGGGGCCATCAGATACGCAGTATTTT.

This clonotype was counted ten times or more. CDR3 in DNA: TGTGCCAGCAGTTTACCTGGAAACACCATATATTTT. Protein sequence: CASSLPGNTIYF. The chain uses TRBV28 and TRBJ1-3; no clear D gene. V was trimmed by 2 bases and J by 2 bases, leaving 1 base between them. CDR1 is MDHEN, CDR2 SYDVKM, per germline. The CDR3 consists of 12 residues.

As to this clonotype: The CDR3 does not close with the conserved phenylalanine or tryptophan, likely indicating a read error. The rearrangement joins TRBV11-2 to TRBJ2-1, with D perhaps TRBD1 or TRBD2 (5 bases each). This CDR3 comprises 14 residues. Germline values: CDR1 SGHAT, CDR2 FQNNGV. DNA of the CDR3: TGTGCCAGCAGCACCCCCGGGGCCTACAAGGAGCAGTTCTGC. Protein sequence: CASSTPGAYKEQFC.

This clonotype was counted a few times. V usage is TRBV28 and J usage is TRBJ2-3; TRBD1 matches at 11 bases. Trimming removed 3 bases from V and 1 base from J; junction bases left unmatched: 9. The germline gives CDR1 MDHEN, CDR2 SYDVKM. The CDR3 runs 18 residues. Written as DNA, the CDR3 is TGTGCCAGCAGTTTGTACTGGACAGGGGGCGCGGGCACAGATACGCAGTATTTT. The encoded protein is CASSLYWTGGAGTDTQYF.

The CDR3 reads CASSPPGTGGDTEAFF. The CDR3 region has the DNA TGTGCCAGCAGCCCTCCCGGGACCGGAGGGGACACTGAAGCTTTCTTT. This chain links TRBV9 with TRBJ1-1; possibly TRBD1 for D (5 bases). The CDR3 extends over 16 amino acids. With 4 bases removed from V and 3 bases from J, the gap between germline ends came to 19 bases. Germline V CDR1 and CDR2: SGDLS, YYNGEE.

The chain joins TRBV24-1 to TRBJ2-1; the D gene is possibly TRBD1 (6 bases). CDR1 and CDR2 (germline): KGHDR, SFDVKD. The CDR3 length is 13 residues. The V gene lost 7 bases and the J gene lost 9 bases, with 15 bases spanning the gap. In nucleotides, the CDR3 is TGTGCCACCAGAGACAGTTCCAGGGGTGAGCAGTTCTTC. This gives the protein CATRDSSRGEQFF.

This clonotype has a count of ten or more. The J gene is TRBJ2-1, the V gene TRBV7-8; 10 bases line up with TRBD1. CDR1 and CDR2 from the germline V gene are SGHVS and FQNEAQ. V lost 1 base and J lost 0; bases outside the gene matches: 0. The CDR3 runs to 16 residues. CDR3 DNA: TGTGCCAGCAGCTTAGGGGACAGGGGCTCCTACAATGAGCAGTTCTTC. Amino acids: CASSLGDRGSYNEQFF.

As for this clonotype: A junction end diverges from the germline sequence, so it may reflect a read error. The V and J genes are TRBV7-6 and TRBJ2-3, with a weak D call TRBD2 (5 bases). Germline assignment: CDR1 SGHVS and CDR2 FNYEAQ. This CDR3 is built from 14 residues. The CDR3, as DNA: TGTGCCAGCAGCTTACGGGTCAGTGCAGATACGCGGGATTTT. Amino acids: CASSLRVSADTRDF.

This clonotype was counted a single time. This chain uses TRBV4-1 with TRBJ2-2; the D gene is possibly TRBD1 (6 bases). The CDR3 has 16 amino acids. CDR1 and CDR2 from the germline V gene are MGHRA and YSYEKL. V gave up 0 bases and J gave up 6 bases, with 14 bases separating them. Written as DNA, the CDR3 is TGCGCCAGCAGCCAAGAACAGGGTAGAGTCGCCGGGGAGCTGTTTTTT. It encodes CASSQEQGRVAGELFF.

This chain uses TRBV28 with TRBJ2-5; TRBD1 matches at 7 bases. V trimming: 5 bases; J trimming: 5 bases; junction bases outside the gene matches: 8. CDR1 and CDR2 (germline): MDHEN, SYDVKM. CDR3 length: 14 amino acids. The DNA of the CDR3 is TGTGCCAGCAGTCCCCTTCAGGGGGTGGAGACCCAGTACTTC. Translation: CASSPLQGVETQYF.

This clonotype has more than one count but fewer than ten. This chain connects TRBV19 to TRBJ1-1, with TRBD1 matching 8 bases. V was pared by 4 bases and J by 6 bases, with 7 bases of the junction left unmatched. Per the germline V gene, CDR1 is LNHDA and CDR2 is SQIVND (reference sequence). The CDR3 is 14 amino acids. CDR3 loop: CASSRAGGDAEAFF. CDR3 in DNA: TGTGCCAGTAGTAGGGCAGGGGGCGACGCTGAAGCTTTCTTT. The full variable domain, in which reference TRBV19 and TRBJ1-1 provide the parts outside the CDR3, is DGGITQSPKYLFRKEGQNVTLSCEQNLNHDAMYWYRQDPGQGLRLIYYSQIVNDFQKGDIAEGYSVSREKKESFPLTVTSAQKNPTAFYLCASSRAGGDAEAFFGQGTRLTVV.

This clonotype was picked up a small number of times. The rearrangement links TRBV20-1 to TRBJ2-4, with TRBD2 as a possible D gene (6 bases). Germline loops: CDR1 DFQATT, CDR2 SNEGSKA (reference sequence). This CDR3 region has 14 residues. Between the trimmed V and J ends, which lost 0 bases and 6 bases, there was a span of 12 bases. The CDR3 bases are TGCAGTGCTAGAGATTGGGGGGTGTCAAACATTCAGTACTTC. It is translated as CSARDWGVSNIQYF.

This clonotype occurred once. The gene calls are TRBV5-4 and TRBJ1-1; D call uncertain. Germline lookup yields CDR1 SGHNT and CDR2 YYREEE (reference sequence). The CDR3 loop spans 14 amino acids. V dropped 4 bases and J dropped 0 bases, with 10 bases sitting between them. CDR3 nucleotides: TGTGCCAGCAGCCAGCCCGGGGTGAACACTGAAGCTTTCTTT. Translation gives CASSQPGVNTEAFF.

Concerning this clonotype: Germline is not matched at one junction end, which may reflect a read error. The gene calls are TRBV7-2 and TRBJ2-3; D remains unclear. Germline V lookup: CDR1 SGHTA, CDR2 FQGNSA. The CDR3 has 13 residues. The CDR3 bases are TGTGCCAGCAGTCAGGTTGGCACAGATACGCAGTATTGG. This codes for CASSQVGTDTQYW.

In its sample, this clonotype was seen a few times. The rearrangement uses TRBV7-3 and TRBJ2-7, with no clear D. Trimming removed 5 bases at V and 5 bases at J, with 13 bases between. The germline gives CDR1 SGHTA, CDR2 FQGTGA. The CDR3 totals 13 residues. CDR3: CASSTSRGHEQYF. CDR3 nucleotides: TGTGCCAGCAGCACCTCGAGAGGACACGAGCAGTACTTC.

The chain employs TRBV18 and TRBJ2-7, with TRBD2 matching over 8 bases. J was trimmed by 3 bases and V by 8 bases; bases with no gene match: 6. The CDR3 totals 13 residues. Germline assignment: CDR1 KGHSH and CDR2 LQKENI. The CDR3 region has the DNA TGTGCCAGCACCGAAGCGGGGGACTACGAGCAGTACTTC. This translates into CASTEAGDYEQYF.